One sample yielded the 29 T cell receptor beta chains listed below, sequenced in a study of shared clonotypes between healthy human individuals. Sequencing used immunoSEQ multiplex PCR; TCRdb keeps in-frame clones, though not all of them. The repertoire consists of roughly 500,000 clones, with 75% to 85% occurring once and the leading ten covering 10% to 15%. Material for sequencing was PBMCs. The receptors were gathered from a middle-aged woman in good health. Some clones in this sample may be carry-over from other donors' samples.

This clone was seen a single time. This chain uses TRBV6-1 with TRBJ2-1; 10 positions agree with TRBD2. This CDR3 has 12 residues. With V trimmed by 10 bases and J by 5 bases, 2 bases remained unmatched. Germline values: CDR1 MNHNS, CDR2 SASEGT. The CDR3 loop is CATSGSDNEQFF. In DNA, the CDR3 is TGTGCCACTAGCGGGAGTGACAATGAGCAGTTCTTC.

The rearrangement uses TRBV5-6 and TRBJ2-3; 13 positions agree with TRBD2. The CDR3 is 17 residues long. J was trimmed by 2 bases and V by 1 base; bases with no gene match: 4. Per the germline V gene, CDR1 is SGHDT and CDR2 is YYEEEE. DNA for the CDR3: TGTGCCAGCAGCTTGCTGGGACTAGCGGGATTCACAGATACGCAGTATTTT. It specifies CASSLLGLAGFTDTQYF.

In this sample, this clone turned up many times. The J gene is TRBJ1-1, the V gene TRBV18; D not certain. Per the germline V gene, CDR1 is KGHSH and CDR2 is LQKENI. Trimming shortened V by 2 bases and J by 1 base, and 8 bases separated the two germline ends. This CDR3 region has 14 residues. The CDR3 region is CASSPLFGNTEAFF. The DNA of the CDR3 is TGTGCCAGCTCACCATTGTTTGGGAACACTGAAGCTTTCTTT.

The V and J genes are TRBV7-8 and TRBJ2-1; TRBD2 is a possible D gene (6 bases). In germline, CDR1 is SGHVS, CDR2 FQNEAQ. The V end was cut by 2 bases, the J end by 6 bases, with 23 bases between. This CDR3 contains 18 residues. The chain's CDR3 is CASSLRMQGWGVSNEQFF. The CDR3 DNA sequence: TGTGCCAGCAGCTTACGGATGCAGGGATGGGGGGTTAGCAATGAGCAGTTCTTC.

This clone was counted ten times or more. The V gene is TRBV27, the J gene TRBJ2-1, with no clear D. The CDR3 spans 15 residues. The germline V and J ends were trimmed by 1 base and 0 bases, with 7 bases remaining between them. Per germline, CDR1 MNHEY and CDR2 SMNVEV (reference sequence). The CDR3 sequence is CASSLYPLSYNEQFF. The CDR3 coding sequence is TGTGCCAGCAGTTTATATCCCCTCTCCTACAATGAGCAGTTCTTC.

CDR3 DNA: TGTGCCAGCAGTTTAGGCTCCCTAGCGGGGTTCGGGAATGAGCAGTTCTTC. Its translation: CASSLGSLAGFGNEQFF. The chain is built from TRBV27 and TRBJ2-1, with 9 nucleotides matching TRBD2. The CDR3 runs 17 residues. Germline lookup yields CDR1 MNHEY and CDR2 SMNVEV (reference sequence). The junction had 12 bases not matched to a gene; V was cut back by 2 bases and J by 7 bases.

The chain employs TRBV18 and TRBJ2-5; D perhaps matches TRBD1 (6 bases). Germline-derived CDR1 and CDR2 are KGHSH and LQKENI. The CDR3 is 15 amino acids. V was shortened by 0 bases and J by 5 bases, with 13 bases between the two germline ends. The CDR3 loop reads CASSPPSAQGETQYF. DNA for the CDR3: TGTGCCAGCTCACCACCATCAGCGCAGGGGGAGACCCAGTACTTC.

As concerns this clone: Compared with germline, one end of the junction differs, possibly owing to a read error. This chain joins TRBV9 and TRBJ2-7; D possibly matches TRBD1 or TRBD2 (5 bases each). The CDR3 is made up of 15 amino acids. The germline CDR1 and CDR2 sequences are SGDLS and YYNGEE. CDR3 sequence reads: CASSRTGFGTYGQCF. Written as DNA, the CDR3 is TGTGCCAGCTCACGTACGGGGTTTGGGACCTACGGGCAGTGCTTC.

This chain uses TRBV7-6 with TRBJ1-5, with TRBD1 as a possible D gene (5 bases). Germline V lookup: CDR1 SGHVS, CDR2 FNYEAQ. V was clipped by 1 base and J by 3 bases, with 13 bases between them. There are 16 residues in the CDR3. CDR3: CASSLGGGFANQPQHF. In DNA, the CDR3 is TGTGCCAGCAGCTTAGGGGGCGGATTCGCCAATCAGCCCCAGCATTTT.

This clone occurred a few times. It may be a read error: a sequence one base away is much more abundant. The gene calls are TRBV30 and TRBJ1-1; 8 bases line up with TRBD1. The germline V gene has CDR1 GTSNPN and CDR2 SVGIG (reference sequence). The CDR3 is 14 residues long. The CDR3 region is CAWRDRDRNTETFF. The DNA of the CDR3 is TGTGCCTGGAGGGACCGGGACAGGAACACTGAAACTTTCTTT. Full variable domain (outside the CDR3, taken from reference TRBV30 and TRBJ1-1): SQTIHQWPATLVQPVGSPLSLECTVEGTSNPNLYWYRQAAGRGLQLLFYSVGIGQISSEVPQNLSASRPQDRQFILSSKKLLLSDSGFYLCAWRDRDRNTETFFGQGTRLTVV.

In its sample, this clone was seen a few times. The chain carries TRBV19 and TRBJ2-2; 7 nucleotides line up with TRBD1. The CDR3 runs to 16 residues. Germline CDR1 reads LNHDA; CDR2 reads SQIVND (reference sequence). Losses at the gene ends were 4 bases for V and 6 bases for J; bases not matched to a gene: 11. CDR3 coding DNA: TGTGCCAGTAGTACGCCGAACAGGGGTTTGGCCGGGGAGCTGTTTTTT. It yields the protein CASSTPNRGLAGELFF.

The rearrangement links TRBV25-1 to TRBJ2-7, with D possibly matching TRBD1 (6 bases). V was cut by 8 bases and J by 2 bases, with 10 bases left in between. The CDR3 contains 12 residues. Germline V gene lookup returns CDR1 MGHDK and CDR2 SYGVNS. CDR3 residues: CASGRDTYEQYF. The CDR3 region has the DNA TGTGCCAGCGGCCGGGACACCTACGAGCAGTACTTC.

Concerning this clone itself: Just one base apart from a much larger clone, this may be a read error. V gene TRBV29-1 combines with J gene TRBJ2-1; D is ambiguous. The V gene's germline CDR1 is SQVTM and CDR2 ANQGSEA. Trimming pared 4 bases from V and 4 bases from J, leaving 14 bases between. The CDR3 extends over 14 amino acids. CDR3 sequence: CSVGAHLGYNEQFF. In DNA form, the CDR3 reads TGCAGCGTTGGAGCCCACCTTGGGTACAATGAGCAGTTCTTC.

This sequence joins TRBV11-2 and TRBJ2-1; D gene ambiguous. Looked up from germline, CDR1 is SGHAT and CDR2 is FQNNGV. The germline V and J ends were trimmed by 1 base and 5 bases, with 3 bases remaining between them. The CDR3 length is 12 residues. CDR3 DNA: TGTGCCAGCAGCTTAGTCCACAATGAGCAGTTCTTC. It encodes CASSLVHNEQFF.

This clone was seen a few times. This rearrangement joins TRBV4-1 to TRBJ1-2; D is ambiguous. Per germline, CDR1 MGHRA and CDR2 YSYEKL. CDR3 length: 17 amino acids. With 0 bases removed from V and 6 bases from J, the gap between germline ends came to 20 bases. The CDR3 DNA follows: TGCGCCAGCAGCCAAGATAGGTTAGGATTCAGGTTTGATGGCTACACCTTC. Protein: CASSQDRLGFRFDGYTF.

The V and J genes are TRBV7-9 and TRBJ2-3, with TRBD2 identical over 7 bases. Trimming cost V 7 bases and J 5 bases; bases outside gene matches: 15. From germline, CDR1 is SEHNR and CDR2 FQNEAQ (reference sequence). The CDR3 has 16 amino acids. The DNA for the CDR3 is TGTGCCAGCACCCCTGGGACTAATTTTTATGGAGATACGCAGTATTTT. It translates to CASTPGTNFYGDTQYF.

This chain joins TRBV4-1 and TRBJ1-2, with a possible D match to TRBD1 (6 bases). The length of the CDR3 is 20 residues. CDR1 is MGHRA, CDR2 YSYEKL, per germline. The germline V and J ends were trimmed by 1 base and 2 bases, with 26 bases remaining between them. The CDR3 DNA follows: TGCGCCAGCAGCCAAGCCAGGGGCAGTCTGTATTCAGACCCAAACTATGGCTACACCTTC. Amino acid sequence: CASSQARGSLYSDPNYGYTF.

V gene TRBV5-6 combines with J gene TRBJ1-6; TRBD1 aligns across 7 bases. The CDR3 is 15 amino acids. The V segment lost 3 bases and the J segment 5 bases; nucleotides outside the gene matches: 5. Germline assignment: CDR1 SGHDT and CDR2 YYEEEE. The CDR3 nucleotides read TGTGCCAGCAGCTCCCTCGACAGGGATAATTCACCCCTCCACTTT. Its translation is CASSSLDRDNSPLHF. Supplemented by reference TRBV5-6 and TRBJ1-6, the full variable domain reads DAGVTQSPTHLIKTRGQQVTLRCSPKSGHDTVSWYQQALGQGPQFIFQYYEEEERQRGNFPDRFSGHQFPNYSSELNVNALLLGDSALYLCASSSLDRDNSPLHFGNGTRLTVT.

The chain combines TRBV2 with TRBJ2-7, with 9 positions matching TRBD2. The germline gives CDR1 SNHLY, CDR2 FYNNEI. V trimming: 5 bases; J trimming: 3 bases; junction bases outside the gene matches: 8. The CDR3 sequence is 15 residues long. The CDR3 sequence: CASSTSGRSLYEQYF. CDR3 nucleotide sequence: TGTGCCAGCAGTACAAGCGGGAGGTCTCTCTACGAGCAGTACTTC. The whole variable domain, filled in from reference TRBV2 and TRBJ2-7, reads EPEVTQTPSHQVTQMGQEVILRCVPISNHLYFYWYRQILGQKVEFLVSFYNNEISEKSEIFDDQFSVERPDGSNFTLKIRSTKLEDSAMYFCASSTSGRSLYEQYFGPGTRLTVT.

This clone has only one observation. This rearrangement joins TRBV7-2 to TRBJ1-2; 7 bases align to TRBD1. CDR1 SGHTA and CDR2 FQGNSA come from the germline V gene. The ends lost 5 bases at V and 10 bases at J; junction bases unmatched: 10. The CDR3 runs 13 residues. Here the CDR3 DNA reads TGTGCCAGCAGCCCTAGACAGGGTGGGGACTACACCTTC. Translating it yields CASSPRQGGDYTF.

Written as DNA, the CDR3 is TGTGCCAGCAGGGGGACAGCGCGGGCTTTCTTT. Protein: CASRGTARAFF. V gene TRBV2 combines with J gene TRBJ1-1, with 7 bases aligning to TRBD1. This CDR3 contains 11 residues. J lost 11 bases, V lost 6 bases, and 6 bases had no gene match. From germline, CDR1 is SNHLY and CDR2 FYNNEI.

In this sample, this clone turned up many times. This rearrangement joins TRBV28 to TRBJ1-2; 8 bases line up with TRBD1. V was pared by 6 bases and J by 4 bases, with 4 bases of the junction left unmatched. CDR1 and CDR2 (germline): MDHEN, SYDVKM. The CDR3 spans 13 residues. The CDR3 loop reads CASSPTGGYGYTF. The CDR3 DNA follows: TGTGCCAGCAGCCCCACAGGGGGCTATGGCTACACCTTC.

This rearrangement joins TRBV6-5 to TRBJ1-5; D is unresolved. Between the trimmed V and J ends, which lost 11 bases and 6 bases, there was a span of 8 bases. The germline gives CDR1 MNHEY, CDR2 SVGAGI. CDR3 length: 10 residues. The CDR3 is CAREGQPQHF. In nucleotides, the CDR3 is TGTGCCCGCGAGGGTCAGCCCCAGCATTTT.

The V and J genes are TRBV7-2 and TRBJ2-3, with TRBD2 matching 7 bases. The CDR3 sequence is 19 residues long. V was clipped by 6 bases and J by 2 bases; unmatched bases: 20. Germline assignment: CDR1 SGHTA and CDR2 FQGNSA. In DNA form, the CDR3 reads TGTGCCAGCAGAAGGGGTGGTTCAGTAGCGGGCCCCTTCACAGATACGCAGTATTTT. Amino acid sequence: CASRRGGSVAGPFTDTQYF.

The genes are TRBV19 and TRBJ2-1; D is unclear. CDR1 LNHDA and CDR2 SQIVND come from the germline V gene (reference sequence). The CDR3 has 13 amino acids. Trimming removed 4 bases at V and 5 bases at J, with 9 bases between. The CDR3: CASSSQVDNEQFF. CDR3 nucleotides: TGTGCCAGTAGTAGCCAGGTAGACAATGAGCAGTTCTTC. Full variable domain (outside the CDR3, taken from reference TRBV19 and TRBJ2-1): DGGITQSPKYLFRKEGQNVTLSCEQNLNHDAMYWYRQDPGQGLRLIYYSQIVNDFQKGDIAEGYSVSREKKESFPLTVTSAQKNPTAFYLCASSSQVDNEQFFGPGTRLTVL.

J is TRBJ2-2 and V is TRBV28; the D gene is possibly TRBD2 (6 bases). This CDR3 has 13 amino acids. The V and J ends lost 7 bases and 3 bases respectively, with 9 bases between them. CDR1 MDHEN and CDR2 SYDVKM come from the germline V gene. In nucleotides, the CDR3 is TGTGCCAGCATCCAGCGGGACACCGGGGAGCTGTTTTTT. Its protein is CASIQRDTGELFF. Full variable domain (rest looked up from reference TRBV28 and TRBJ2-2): DVKVTQSSRYLVKRTGEKVFLECVQDMDHENMFWYRQDPGLGLRLIYFSYDVKMKEKGDIPEGYSVSREKKERFSLILESASTNQTSMYLCASIQRDTGELFFGEGSRLTVL.

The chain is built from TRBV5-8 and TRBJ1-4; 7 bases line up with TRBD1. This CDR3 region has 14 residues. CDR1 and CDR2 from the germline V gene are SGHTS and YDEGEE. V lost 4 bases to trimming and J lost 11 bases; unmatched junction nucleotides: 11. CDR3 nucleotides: TGTGCCAGCAGCCCTACAGGGGATCCTAAGAAACTGTTTTTT. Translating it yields CASSPTGDPKKLFF.

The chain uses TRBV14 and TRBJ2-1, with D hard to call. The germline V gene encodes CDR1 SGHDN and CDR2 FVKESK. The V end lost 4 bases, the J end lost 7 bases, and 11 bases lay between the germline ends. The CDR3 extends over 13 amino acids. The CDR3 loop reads CASSPRIANEQFF. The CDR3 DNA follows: TGTGCCAGCAGCCCGCGAATAGCAAATGAGCAGTTCTTC. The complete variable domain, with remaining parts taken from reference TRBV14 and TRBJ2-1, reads EAGVTQFPSHSVIEKGQTVTLRCDPISGHDNLYWYRRVMGKEIKFLLHFVKESKQDESGMPNNRFLAERTGGTYSTLKVQPAELEDSGVYFCASSPRIANEQFFGPGTRLTVL.

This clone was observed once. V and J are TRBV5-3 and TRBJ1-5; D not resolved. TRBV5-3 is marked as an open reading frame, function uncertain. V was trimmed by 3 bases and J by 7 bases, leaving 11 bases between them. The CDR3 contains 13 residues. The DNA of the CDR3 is TGTGCCAGAAGCTGGCCGCCCTCCCAGCCCCAGCATTTT. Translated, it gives CARSWPPSQPQHF.